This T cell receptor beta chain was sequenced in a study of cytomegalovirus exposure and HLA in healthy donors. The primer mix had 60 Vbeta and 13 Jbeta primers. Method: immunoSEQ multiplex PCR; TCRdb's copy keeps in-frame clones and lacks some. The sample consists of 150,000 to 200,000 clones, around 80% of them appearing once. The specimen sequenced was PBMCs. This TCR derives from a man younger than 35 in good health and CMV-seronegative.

The CDR3 region is CASTEGGTLNEQFF. DNA of the CDR3: TGTGCCAGCACCGAGGGGGGGACATTAAATGAGCAGTTCTTC. The chain links TRBV27 to TRBJ2-1; D might be TRBD2 (7 bases). Deletions cut 7 bases from V and 7 bases from J, with 17 bases between. The CDR3 runs to 14 residues. Germline assignment: CDR1 MNHEY and CDR2 SMNVEV (reference sequence).